Listed below are T cell receptor beta chains from one sample, sequenced in a study of T cell responses to AZD1222 COVID-19 vaccine. The data were produced by immunoSEQ multiplex PCR, yet TCRdb's version contains in-frame clones alone and is incomplete. The sample lists 100,000 or so clones, about 90% occurring once. Source: peripheral blood, taken on day 0 of AZD1222 vaccination. The receptor source for this set is an adult in good health. Each CDR3 is given with its conserved first and last residue. A D gene is named only where the DNA matches it firmly. Clone size is stated in some rows and not others, as once, few, many or a class when expanded.

CDR3 protein	J gene	V gene	D gene	clone size
CASSSGQGAYNEQFF	TRBJ2-1	TRBV27	TRBD1	few
CASSLGGTSGTKQFF	TRBJ2-1	TRBV28	TRBD2	few
CATARASTGAGGYTF	TRBJ1-2	TRBV19	TRBD1	-
CASSLRGGPETQYF	TRBJ2-5	TRBV5-4	TRBD2	-
CASSSYWGAPNTGELFF	TRBJ2-2	TRBV7-9	-	medium-sized
CASSSGNTIYF	TRBJ1-3	TRBV3-1/TRBV3-2	-	-
CASSGRGRSGNTIYF	TRBJ1-3	TRBV7-9	-	few
CASGWGRNSPLHF	TRBJ1-6	TRBV5-6	-	-
CASSDRMGTGDTTSGNTIYF	TRBJ1-3	TRBV10-2	TRBD1	once
CATSGRLAQETQYF	TRBJ2-5	TRBV15	TRBD2	-
CASSIGPGQPQHF	TRBJ1-5	TRBV19	-	few
CASSLGGTQYF	TRBJ2-5	TRBV5-6	-	once
CASSLNAGRRRSYGYTF	TRBJ1-2	TRBV27	-	-
CASSSGQGWLNEQFF	TRBJ2-1	TRBV5-1	TRBD1	-
CAISDAYSPLHF	TRBJ1-6	TRBV10-3	-	-
CATTGQGAYNEQFF	TRBJ2-1	TRBV27	TRBD1	-
CASSTKASGGTGELFF	TRBJ2-2	TRBV18	TRBD2	-
CASSPTGRGAGYTF	TRBJ1-2	TRBV3-1/TRBV3-2	-	-
CASRVVPGQSNSPLHF	TRBJ1-6	TRBV5-1	TRBD1	-
CASSVDGGLAYYNEQFF	TRBJ2-1	TRBV9	-	-
CASSVGASTDTQYF	TRBJ2-3	TRBV2	-	-
CASSRGANSGNTIYF	TRBJ1-3	TRBV4-3	-	-